A selection of T cell receptor beta chains follows, all from one sample in a study of blood T cell repertoires in COVID-19. Using immunoSEQ multiplex PCR, the repertoire was profiled, and TCRdb retains in-frame clones only, with some absent. Among 40,000 or so clones, around 89% were seen once, and the ten largest hold 3.5% to 4.5%. The sample comprised peripheral blood. These receptors all come from a human donor in a cohort sampled during active COVID-19. Each CDR3 is given with its conserved first and last residue. A D gene is named only where the DNA matches it firmly. Clone sizes are given selectively: once, few, many, or a class where the clone is expanded.

j_call | v_call | clone_size | d_call | cdr3_aa | cdr3_nt
TRBJ1-4 | TRBV25-1 | once | TRBD1 | CASSPRTGNNEKLFF | TGTGCCAGCAGCCCAAGGACAGGCAATAATGAAAAACTGTTTTTT
TRBJ2-5 | TRBV5-4 | . | TRBD1 | CASSPGTDETQYF | TGTGCCAGCAGCCCCGGGACAGATGAGACCCAGTACTTC
TRBJ2-7 | TRBV6-5 | . | TRBD1 | CASSYIYRGMREQYF | TGTGCCAGCAGCTACATATACAGGGGAATGCGCGAGCAGTACTTC
TRBJ2-1 | TRBV29-1 | . | TRBD2 | CSVAPAGQQFF | TGCAGCGTTGCCCCAGCGGGACAGCAGTTCTTC
TRBJ1-5 | TRBV7-9 | . | TRBD1 | CASSLGLGTGDQPQHF | TGTGCCAGCAGCTTAGGTCTTGGGACAGGGGACCAGCCCCAGCATTTT
TRBJ1-6 | TRBV7-2 | . | . | CASSLNRQGSPLHF | TGTGCCAGCAGCTTAAACAGGCAGGGTTCACCCCTCCACTTT
TRBJ1-2 | TRBV24-1 | . | TRBD1 | CATSDSPSRQGQNYGYTF | TGTGCCACCAGTGATTCGCCCTCCCGACAGGGCCAGAACTATGGCTACACCTTC
TRBJ1-1 | TRBV29-1 | . | . | CSVEPGDTEAFF | TGCAGCGTTGAGCCAGGGGATACTGAAGCTTTCTTT
TRBJ2-1 | TRBV19 | . | . | CASSERRASSGNEQFF | TGTGCCAGTAGTGAACGGAGGGCCTCTTCGGGCAATGAGCAGTTCTTC
TRBJ1-4 | TRBV10-3 | . | TRBD1 | CAISEQGIEEKLFF | TGTGCCATCAGTGAACAGGGGATAGAGGAAAAACTGTTTTTT
TRBJ2-2 | TRBV6-5 | . | TRBD1 | CASSLQGGNTGELFF | TGTGCCAGCAGTTTACAGGGGGGGAACACCGGGGAGCTGTTTTTT
TRBJ2-5 | TRBV3-1/TRBV3-2 | . | . | CASSQDKAGQRAKETQYF | TGTGCCAGCAGCCAAGATAAGGCGGGCCAGCGGGCTAAAGAGACCCAGTACTTC
TRBJ2-7 | TRBV2 | . | TRBD1 | CASSQTGQGDEQYF | TGTGCCAGCAGCCAAACCGGACAGGGCGACGAGCAGTACTTC
TRBJ1-1 | TRBV25-1 | . | . | CASSERYTGTEAFF | TGTGCCAGCAGTGAGCGCTATACAGGCACTGAAGCTTTCTTT
TRBJ1-3 | TRBV5-1 | . | TRBD1 | CASSLEYVTGGISGNTIYF | TGCGCCAGCAGCTTGGAGTATGTGACAGGGGGTATCTCTGGAAACACCATATATTTT